This record looks at one TCR beta chain sequence and its context. Its recognized antigen is unknown. The sample holds no much larger clone one base away, and base qualities are not on file. The sample comes from a study of somatic mutations in cytotoxic T cells in rheumatoid arthritis (dated by TCRdb to 2016 to 2017). At the level of the whole study: Sorted V beta1+ cells also underwent TCRB sequencing, and some V beta antibody-stained T-cell populations were flow-sorted at nearly 100% purity on a FACSAria II or Sony SH800. Whether expanded CD8+ T-cell clones in untreated, newly diagnosed rheumatoid arthritis carry somatic mutations was the study question, and clonality was characterized with TCRB deep sequencing. For 55 to 70 rheumatoid arthritis patients and 20 healthy controls, TCRB deep sequencing was carried out. Patient and control groups had essentially identical median ages. The paper as a whole reports these results and caveats: The expanded CD8+ clones had unknown antigen targets, and not appearing in virus-specific databases did not rule out that they were virus-specific. No adjustment for multiple comparisons was made for the slight TRBV07 underrepresentation in patients. The largest CD8+ clone made up more than 20% of CD8+ cells in about an eighth of the 65 patients, and blood and synovial fluid shared several identical CD8+ TCRB sequences. Rheumatoid arthritis patients and age-matched healthy controls did not significantly differ in CD8+ T-cell clonality. An increase of CD8+ clonality with age was seen in patients (Spearman r ≈ 0.49) but not in healthy controls.

TCRB CDR3 sequencing used the immunoSEQ assay on genomic DNA. From the authors' description of their analysis: Only productive TCRB rearrangements were included in the analyses. Clonality was calculated as a Shannon entropy-based productive clonality index, and a clone was defined by a unique TCRB CDR3 sequence. Repertoire overlap for a pair of samples was computed from each clone's template counts relative to total templates per sample. V-gene usage measured by flow cytometry correlated with TCRB sequencing V-gene usage, with a Spearman r of 0.61. TCRdb took this table from immuneACCESS and kept in-frame rearrangements with V and J called. Such tables lack part of the clones; where checked against another copy, unresolved V genes explain under half of the gap, and the rest is unexplained. Clonal size and the V and J genes are those of that table, whereas D and trimming came from the DNA. The sample table records approximately 11,000 clones; 70% to 80% of these occur just once. The top ten constitute 11% of the sample.

Buffy coats from some 19 blood donors served as healthy controls, a group that was approximately 58% female with a median age of 56 years (range about 21-75). CD4+ and CD8+ cells were isolated by positive magnetic bead selection on an AutoMACS, and purity was checked by flow cytometry. Peripheral blood mononuclear cells were obtained using density gradient separation with Ficoll-Paque PLUS. DNA from CD4-enriched, CD8-enriched or PBMC samples was extracted using Nucleospin Tissue or Tissue XS kits and then quantified on a Qubit 2.0 fluorometer. Reading the germline V gene gives CDR1 MNHNS and CDR2 SASEGT. Its CDR3 holds 15 amino acids, cysteine through phenylalanine. The kept DNA is CDR3 alone, 45 bases in frame from the first base. Cut back by 0 bases and 4 bases, the V and J ends lie 9 bases apart.

The sequence came from a woman aged 40 to 50 in good health. Sequenced material: CD8+ T cells sorted from blood. This receptor chain uses TRBV6-1 and TRBJ1-4, with the D gene not confidently named. The DNA reads TGTGCCAGCAGTGAAGCGGTAGCCCTTAATGAAAAACTGTTTTTT. This encodes CASSEAVALNEKLFF.